This T cell receptor (beta chain) derives from a study of immune aging and cytomegalovirus after organ transplant (dated by TCRdb to the early 2020s). Turning to the overall study: Every transplant recipient was given three-drug immunosuppression consisting of prednisone, tacrolimus, and mycophenolate.

The sample's time point label, in plain terms: five sample-tagged time points from pre-transplant (day -1) to day 368 post-transplant, pooled. Thawed PBMC were stimulated for over 10 hours with a CMV IE-1 overlapping peptide library without transport inhibitors. After thawing, cells rested overnight before stimulation in R10 medium with CD28/CD49d costimulation. The IE-1 peptide library consisted of 15-amino-acid peptides overlapping by 11 amino acids. Each time point was barcoded using BD Single-Cell Multiplexing Kit Sample Tags, after which the barcoded samples were pooled and stained with oligo-conjugated anti-CD45RA plus sorting antibodies. A BD FACSAria III was used to sort CMV-responsive CD8+CD137+ and CD4+CD154+ T cells at 4-way purity. Blood samples were drawn into EDTA vacutainers and processed by Ficoll gradient within 1-24 hours. The paper's findings and limits, for the study overall: Post-transplant increases in aged-phenotype cells were observed regardless of clone size, following viremia and occurring earlier in large clones (days 200-264) than in small clones. Large clones contained a bigger proportion of TEMRA cells, and over time the seven largest clones (around 1,800 cells) picked up aged and TEMRA cells and lost TCM cells. Because CD57 was not measured in the sequencing data, a conservative gene-based aging definition was used instead.

Trimming removed 3 bases from V and 8 bases from J, leaving 13 bases between the germline ends. Counted from cysteine to phenylalanine, this CDR3 has 13 amino acids. Of the read, only the CDR3 DNA is kept; its 39 bases are in frame from base 1. The germline V gene yields MGHRA for CDR1 and YSYEKL for CDR2. In this sample, this clonotype turned up many times. Its antigen remains undetermined. Base-call qualities are not available, and no considerably larger clone is one nucleotide away. Library method: single-cell sequencing. TCRdb records Illumina NovaSeq 6000 as the sequencer. The BD Rhapsody Targeted mRNA and AbSeq Reagent Kit was used in a microwell format for cell capture and library preparation. The libraries included TCR, sample tags, AbSeq, and targeted mRNA drawn from the Human T-Cell Expression Panel together with custom TOX and TOX2 primers. Sequencing of the libraries was done on an Illumina NovaSeq. On the authors' methods: The analysis covered approximately 11,000 cells in total, of which 6,500 to 8,000 were CD8 T cells and 4,000 to 5,000 were CD8 T cells with an identifiable TCR CDR3. Raw data were processed with the BD Rhapsody Targeted Analysis Pipeline with V(D)J processing on the Seven Bridges Genomics platform. Quality control, Sample Tag demultiplexing with Lex-BDSMK, clone identification with VDJ Explorer, and Seurat clustering were all done in SeqGeq 1.6.0. A clone was considered non-expanded if it made up <1% of CD8 T cells, and considered a clonal expansion if it made up >2.5% of the sample. In TCRdb, the public reads were trimmed at Q25 with fastp and aligned with MiXCR, with productive beta chains retained. Entries that share a CDR3 protein sequence are merged under the most common genes and DNA. V and J calls and clone size were set by TCRdb, not the authors. The sample yields around 21,000 distinct CDR3 sequences; approximately 34% were counted once. The ten most abundant clones make up around a quarter of the sample.

Recombination linked TRBV4-1 to TRBJ1-1, with an unclear D gene assignment. This clonotype originated in a female donor who had a heart transplant and CMV viremia. This sample comprised CMV peptide-activated CD4+ and CD8+ T cells sorted from blood, obtained at five time points, pooled. This specimen's cell subset or site label, interpreted: sorted CD8+CD137+ and CD4+CD154+ T cells after about 13 h CMV IE-1 peptide stimulation. DNA sequence: TGCGCCAGCAGCCAGTTTCCCCGGGAGGAAGCTTTCTTT. Its protein product is CASSQFPREEAFF.